Listed below are T cell receptor beta chains from one sample, sequenced in a study of T-cell reconstitution after alpha-beta-depleted transplantation in children. TCRdb independently ran MiXCR on the PCR reads; one entry per CDR3 protein. Of just over 950,000 distinct CDR3 sequences in the sample, around 30% were seen once. The starting material was PBMCs, mostly from graft donor cells, obtained 360 days after TCRalphabeta/CD19-depleted stem cell transplant. All receptors come from a boy in the first two years of life who had a stem cell transplant for SCID, so the T cells may come from the graft donor. The CDR3 runs from the conserved cysteine through the conserved F or W. Fields, in order: clone size, J gene, V gene, CDR3 length, D gene, CDR3 DNA, CDR3 protein. A D gene is named only where the DNA matches it firmly. A clone size is listed for some rows: how often the clone was seen (once, few, many), or a class if it is expanded.

few,TRBJ2-2,TRBV12-3/TRBV12-4,14,TRBD2,TGTGCCAGCAGCAGTCTAGCGGGCACCGGGGAGCTGTTTTTT,CASSSLAGTGELFF
once,TRBJ2-2,TRBV3-1,15,.,TGTGCCAGCAGCCAAGTGATGCGGACCACCGGGGAGCTGTTTTTT,CASSQVMRTTGELFF
few,TRBJ1-4,TRBV10-3,15,TRBD1,TGTGCCATCAGTGAGTCAGGACAGGTTAATGAAAAACTGTTTTTT,CAISESGQVNEKLFF
.,TRBJ2-3,TRBV20-1,13,TRBD1,TGCAGTGCTAGTCATACAGGGGCGGATACGCAGTATTTT,CSASHTGADTQYF
.,TRBJ2-3,TRBV28,15,.,TGTGCCAGCAGTTTTTCGGACTACCGGCAAGATACGCAGTATTTT,CASSFSDYRQDTQYF
few,TRBJ1-1,TRBV5-1,15,.,TGCGCCAGCAGCTACCCTGGTACCCGGAACACTGAAGCTTTCTTT,CASSYPGTRNTEAFF
few,TRBJ2-1,TRBV7-3,16,.,TGTGCCAGCAGCTTAACAGGGCTAGCGACATACAATGAGCAGTTCTTC,CASSLTGLATYNEQFF
few,TRBJ2-1,TRBV6-2/TRBV6-3,16,.,TGTGCCAGCAGTTACGAGGGGGGGGGCTTCTACAATGAGCAGTTCTTC,CASSYEGGGFYNEQFF
.,TRBJ2-5,TRBV7-2,13,.,TGTGCCAGGAGCTTTGGGCAGATAGAGACCCAGTACTTC,CARSFGQIETQYF
.,TRBJ1-2,TRBV28,16,TRBD1,TGTGCCAGCAGTCTGCGGGACAGGGGGCGTCGGTATGGCTACACCTTC,CASSLRDRGRRYGYTF
few,TRBJ2-1,TRBV9,15,TRBD2,TGTGCCAGCAGCGTAGCGACTAGCAATGGCGATGAGCAGTTCTTC,CASSVATSNGDEQFF
many,TRBJ1-1,TRBV28,13,.,TGTGCCAGCAGCCAGAGTGTGAACACTGAAGCTTTCTTT,CASSQSVNTEAFF
.,TRBJ2-5,TRBV10-3,15,.,TGTGCCATCAGTGAGTCGGGGGCCAGAGAAGAGACCCAGTACTTC,CAISESGAREETQYF
.,TRBJ2-5,TRBV5-1,14,.,TGCGCCAGCAGCTTCGGAGGAGACCAAGAGACCCAGTACTTC,CASSFGGDQETQYF
.,TRBJ2-3,TRBV11-2,16,.,TGTGCCAGCAGCCACAGCCGGGACCCCGACACTGATACGCAGTATTTT,CASSHSRDPDTDTQYF
.,TRBJ2-3,TRBV12-3/TRBV12-4,13,.,TGTGCCAGCAGTTCCCATCTAGGAGATACGCAGTATTTT,CASSSHLGDTQYF
.,TRBJ2-2,TRBV7-8,14,.,TGTGCCAGCAGCTTAGTTGGGACGACCGGGGAGCTGTTTTTT,CASSLVGTTGELFF
.,TRBJ2-5,TRBV5-1,12,.,TGCGCCAGCAGCATAGACCAAGAGACCCAGTACTTC,CASSIDQETQYF
.,TRBJ2-4,TRBV4-3,17,.,TGCGCCAGCAGCCAAGGCCGAACCGGACTAGCCAAAAACATTCAGTACTTC,CASSQGRTGLAKNIQYF
many,TRBJ2-5,TRBV7-3,13,.,TGTGCCAGCAGCTTACGGTGGGGAGAGACCCAGTACTTC,CASSLRWGETQYF
.,TRBJ1-1,TRBV29-1,15,TRBD1,TGCAGTGTTGAGAGGACAGGGAAGGGGAACACTGAAGCTTTCTTT,CSVERTGKGNTEAFF
once,TRBJ1-4,TRBV20-1,15,.,TGCAGTGCTAGAGCAGGATCCGCAACTAATGAAAAACTGTTTTTT,CSARAGSATNEKLFF
.,TRBJ2-7,TRBV20-1,13,.,TGCAGTGCTAGCCTTGGGGGGAGCTACGAGCAGTACTTC,CSASLGGSYEQYF
.,TRBJ2-1,TRBV5-1,17,TRBD2,TGCGCCAGCAGCCCCCTTAGATCGGGGGGGCCTAGCAATGAGCAGTTCTTC,CASSPLRSGGPSNEQFF
few,TRBJ1-5,TRBV6-5,15,.,TGTGCCAGCAGTTACGAGGGGGAAAGCCTTGGGCCCCAGCATTTT,CASSYEGESLGPQHF
.,TRBJ2-7,TRBV18,15,.,TGTGCCAGCTCACCAAACAGGGTCCCCAAGCTCGAGCAGTACTTC,CASSPNRVPKLEQYF
.,TRBJ2-5,TRBV5-1,18,TRBD2,TGCGCCAGCAGCTTGGGGCTAGCGGGGGCCAAGTACCAAGAGACCCAGTACTTC,CASSLGLAGAKYQETQYF
.,TRBJ2-3,TRBV5-1,15,TRBD2,TGCGCCAGCAGCTGGGAGGGACTAGCGACAGATACGCAGTATTTT,CASSWEGLATDTQYF
.,TRBJ2-6,TRBV2,13,.,TGTGCCAGCAGTCTCGATCGGGGCAACGTCCTGACTTTC,CASSLDRGNVLTF
.,TRBJ2-1,TRBV7-6,16,TRBD1,TGTGCCAGCAGCTTATTAGGGGACAGGGTGTACAATGAGCAGTTCTTC,CASSLLGDRVYNEQFF
few,TRBJ2-7,TRBV29-1,13,.,TGCAGCGTTCTCGGGGACTCAACCTACGAGCAGTACTTC,CSVLGDSTYEQYF
few,TRBJ2-4,TRBV5-5,16,.,TGTGCCAGCAGCTTATCGGGCATCGGGGTCGAAAACATTCAGTACTTC,CASSLSGIGVENIQYF
.,TRBJ2-1,TRBV5-1,16,TRBD2,TGCGCCAGCAGCTTGGCCGTACTAGCGGGGAGGAATGAGCAGTTCTTC,CASSLAVLAGRNEQFF
.,TRBJ2-2,TRBV5-1,12,.,TGCGCCACCAGGAGGGGCAACGGGGAGCTGTTTTTT,CATRRGNGELFF
few,TRBJ1-4,TRBV20-1,14,.,TGCAGTGCAAAACGGGACGCGGGTAATGAAAAACTGTTTTTT,CSAKRDAGNEKLFF
few,TRBJ2-1,TRBV11-2,12,.,TGTGCCAGCAGCCCCAGGGAGAATGAGCAGTTCTTC,CASSPRENEQFF
.,TRBJ2-2,TRBV5-1,14,.,TGCGCCAGCAGCTTGGATCAGTATACCGGGGAGCTGTTTTTT,CASSLDQYTGELFF
.,TRBJ2-5,TRBV6-1,18,TRBD2,TGTGCCAGCAGAGTTCCTAGCGGGGGGCTTTTCTTACGGGAGACCCAGTACTTC,CASRVPSGGLFLRETQYF
.,TRBJ1-5,TRBV20-1,13,TRBD1,TGCAGTGCCACGACAGGGATGATTCAGCCCCAGCATTTT,CSATTGMIQPQHF
few,TRBJ2-2,TRBV20-1,13,.,TGCAGTGCTAGGTTGGCGAACACCGGGGAGCTGTTTTTT,CSARLANTGELFF
.,TRBJ1-2,TRBV27,16,TRBD1,TGTGCCAGCAGTTTCCCCCCGGACAGGGAGTCCTATGGCTACACCTTC,CASSFPPDRESYGYTF
few,TRBJ2-3,TRBV10-3,16,.,TGTGCCATCAGTCCTTATAGGGACACTAACACAGATACGCAGTATTTT,CAISPYRDTNTDTQYF
.,TRBJ1-5,TRBV12-3/TRBV12-4,16,.,TGTGCCAGCAGCCCATTTTACCTGAATAGCAATCAGCCCCAGCATTTT,CASSPFYLNSNQPQHF
few,TRBJ1-1,TRBV7-8,16,.,TGTGCCAGCAGCTTAGATCCCGCAGGGATGAACACTGAAGCTTTCTTT,CASSLDPAGMNTEAFF
many,TRBJ2-3,TRBV5-1,15,.,TGCGCCAGCACCATCGGGGTAGCAGACACAGATACGCAGTATTTT,CASTIGVADTDTQYF
.,TRBJ2-7,TRBV30,13,.,TGTGCCTGGAGTGTTATGGCAGGGGTTGAGCAGTACTTC,CAWSVMAGVEQYF
.,TRBJ2-7,TRBV6-1,14,TRBD1,TGTGCCAGCACCCTGGGACAGGGGGCTAGGGAGCAGTACTTC,CASTLGQGAREQYF
.,TRBJ2-1,TRBV7-9,15,.,TGTGCCAGCAGCTTAGTAGGCGGGGTCTACAATGAGCAGTTCTTC,CASSLVGGVYNEQFF
.,TRBJ1-5,TRBV12-3/TRBV12-4,13,.,TGTGCCAGCAGTTTTGGGCCGGTGTGGCCCCAGCATTTT,CASSFGPVWPQHF
many,TRBJ2-5,TRBV5-1,14,.,TGTGCCAGCAGTTTAGGGGGAGACCAAGAGACCCAGTACTTC,CASSLGGDQETQYF
few,TRBJ2-5,TRBV7-6,14,.,TGTGCCAGCAGCCCCGGGACGTCCGGGCAGACCCAGTACTTC,CASSPGTSGQTQYF
many,TRBJ2-1,TRBV10-3,13,.,TGTGCCATCAGTGACTTGGAAGGCAATGAGCAGTTCTTC,CAISDLEGNEQFF
.,TRBJ1-1,TRBV7-8,15,.,TGTGCCAGCAGCTTAGCGTCTACAGGGAACACTGAAGCTTTCTTT,CASSLASTGNTEAFF